The 2 T cell receptor beta chains given below trace back to one sample, sequenced in a study of cytomegalovirus exposure and HLA in healthy donors. The PCR made use of 60 Vbeta and 13 Jbeta primers. Method: immunoSEQ multiplex PCR; TCRdb's copy keeps in-frame clones and lacks some. Here the sample spans 150,000 to 200,000 clones, under 75% being singletons. Sequenced material: PBMCs. These receptors originate from a man between 35 and 55 years old in good health and CMV-seropositive.

The J gene is TRBJ1-5, the V gene TRBV5-5; D is uncertain. Trimming cost V 2 bases and J 3 bases, with 9 bases left between them. Germline V gene sequence: CDR1 SGHKS, CDR2 YYEKEE (reference sequence). This CDR3 has 14 amino acids. Here the CDR3 reads CASSFFDNNQPQHF. CDR3 sequence (DNA): TGTGCCAGCAGCTTTTTCGACAACAATCAGCCCCAGCATTTT.

V is TRBV19 and J is TRBJ2-5; tentative D call: TRBD2 (5 bases). The closer fit of TRBJ2-7 to the DNA end suggests the J call may be wrong. Looked up from germline, CDR1 is LNHDA and CDR2 is SQIVND (reference sequence). The CDR3 totals 16 residues. CDR3 sequence: CASSMGAQSGLREQYF. The DNA for the CDR3 is TGTGCCAGTAGTATGGGAGCCCAATCCGGCCTCCGCGAGCAGTACTTC.